The 9 T cell receptor beta chains given below trace back to one sample, sequenced in a study of immune evolution from preneoplasia to lung adenocarcinoma (dated by TCRdb to about 2021). The library was produced with the immunoSEQ multiplex PCR assay. In its TCRdb copy, this immuneACCESS table keeps in-frame sequences only and misses some clones. Where compared with another copy, unresolved V genes explain less than half of these, and the others have no known cause. The table for this sample lists more than 4,000 clones; about 75% of them were counted only once. Approximately 10% of the sample is taken by the ten largest. Sequences were obtained from FFPE minimally invasive lung adenocarcinoma tissue. In the paper's terms, the cell subset or site label means: micro-invasive lung adenocarcinoma (MIA). All receptors derive from a person aged 55-79 years with lung adenocarcinoma.

The chain couples TRBV9 to TRBJ2-5, with no clear D. V was trimmed by 0 bases and J by 2 bases, leaving 5 bases between them. This CDR3 has 13 residues. Germline V CDR1 and CDR2: SGDLS, YYNGEE. The CDR3 protein is CASSVALQETQYF. The DNA of the CDR3 is TGTGCCAGCAGCGTAGCCCTGCAAGAGACCCAGTACTTC.

The chain joins TRBV19 to TRBJ1-5, with TRBD1 matching over 9 bases. V was clipped by 4 bases and J by 7 bases; unmatched bases: 14. The germline CDR1 and CDR2 sequences are LNHDA and SQIVND (reference sequence). This CDR3 spans 17 amino acids. The chain's CDR3 is CASSTRPGQGTAQPQHF. CDR3 nucleotides: TGTGCCAGTAGTACCCGGCCGGGACAGGGAACCGCACAGCCCCAGCATTTT.

The rearrangement links TRBV29-1 to TRBJ2-2; 8 positions match TRBD1. The germline gives CDR1 SQVTM, CDR2 ANQGSEA. Trimming cost V 7 bases and J 5 bases; bases outside gene matches: 9. CDR3 size: 14 residues. CDR3 amino acids: CSARTGSDTGELFF. The CDR3 nucleotides read TGCAGCGCAAGGACAGGGTCGGATACCGGGGAGCTGTTTTTT.

The rearrangement links TRBV2 to TRBJ2-5, with 12 bases matching TRBD2. Germline CDR1 reads SNHLY; CDR2 reads FYNNEI. The ends lost 2 bases at V and 3 bases at J; junction bases unmatched: 13. The CDR3 is 19 residues long. The CDR3 DNA reads TGTGCCAGCAGTGAATGGAGGCTAGCGGGGGGGCCCCTCGAAGAGACCCAGTACTTC. Amino acid sequence: CASSEWRLAGGPLEETQYF.

CDR3 sequence (DNA): TGTGCCAGCTCACAGGGGTACGAGCAGTACTTC. It is translated as CASSQGYEQYF. The chain employs TRBV18 and TRBJ2-7, with a weak D call TRBD1 (5 bases). Germline V gives CDR1 KGHSH, CDR2 LQKENI. The CDR3 has 11 amino acids. V lost 4 bases and J 4 bases, leaving 5 bases between the germline ends.

In its sample, this clone was seen once. The chain couples TRBV7-2 to TRBJ1-5, with TRBD1 identical over 7 bases. The CDR3 is 17 amino acids. Germline CDR1 reads SGHTA; CDR2 reads FQGNSA. With V trimmed by 1 base and J by 3 bases, 9 bases remained unmatched. The CDR3 region has the DNA TGTGCCAGCAGCTTAGGTGGCGCAGGGGGGTCCAATCAGCCCCAGCATTTT. Residues: CASSLGGAGGSNQPQHF.

There are a few counts of this clone. The chain is built from TRBV5-6 and TRBJ2-3, with TRBD1 identical over 8 bases. CDR3 length: 14 residues. The junction had 4 bases not matched to a gene; V was cut back by 6 bases and J by 1 base. Germline CDR1 and CDR2: SGHDT and YYEEEE. The CDR3 here is CASTVGQGTDTQYF. DNA for the CDR3: TGTGCCAGCACGGTGGGACAGGGCACAGATACGCAGTATTTT. The full variable domain, with the rest looked up from reference TRBV5-6 and TRBJ2-3, is DAGVTQSPTHLIKTRGQQVTLRCSPKSGHDTVSWYQQALGQGPQFIFQYYEEEERQRGNFPDRFSGHQFPNYSSELNVNALLLGDSALYLCASTVGQGTDTQYFGPGTRLTVL.

The chain employs TRBV28 and TRBJ1-6, with D perhaps matching TRBD1 (5 bases). The germline V and J ends were trimmed by 2 bases and 11 bases, with 16 bases remaining between them. Germline V lookup: CDR1 MDHEN, CDR2 SYDVKM. This CDR3 spans 15 amino acids. The CDR3 loop reads CASSLRRDSYAPLHF. The CDR3 nucleotides are TGTGCCAGCAGTTTAAGGCGCGACAGTTACGCACCCCTCCACTTT.

The chain carries TRBV29-1 and TRBJ1-2; a weak D match, TRBD1 (6 bases). The CDR3 is 14 residues long. Trimming cost V 5 bases and J 5 bases, with 18 bases left between them. Germline V gene sequence: CDR1 SQVTM, CDR2 ANQGSEA. In DNA form, the CDR3 reads TGCAGCGTTACTGAGGCCCTAACAGGGTATGGCTACACCTTC. The encoded protein is CSVTEALTGYGYTF.